Listed below are T cell receptor beta chains from one sample, sequenced in a study of control samples from healthy donors and cancer patients. The assay was immunoSEQ multiplex PCR, and TCRdb's table has in-frame clones only and misses some. The table lists 98,000 or so clones, 79% of them singletons, with over 9.5% in the top ten. The sequenced sample consisted of blood. Every receptor here comes from a woman aged 25 to 39 in good health. The CDR3 runs from the conserved cysteine through the conserved F or W. D genes are given only for firm matches. Only some rows state a clone size, as once, few, many or a class for expanded clones.

>-|TRBJ2-7|TRBV29-1|TRBD1
CSVEGTDRGLREQYF
TGCAGCGTTGAAGGGACCGACAGGGGGCTGAGGGAGCAGTACTTC
>-|TRBJ1-3|TRBV9|-
CASSVGSVSGNTIYF
TGTGCCAGCAGCGTAGGGTCGGTCTCTGGAAACACCATATATTTT
>-|TRBJ1-6|TRBV5-6|TRBD1
CASSLEQGDNSPLHF
TGTGCCAGCAGCTTGGAACAGGGGGACAATTCACCCCTCCACTTT
>-|TRBJ1-1|TRBV5-1|-
CASRGGDYTEAFF
TGCGCCAGCAGGGGCGGGGACTACACTGAAGCTTTCTTT
>-|TRBJ1-2|TRBV19|TRBD1
CASRRDSRNYGYTF
TGTGCCAGTCGACGGGACAGCAGGAACTATGGCTACACCTTC
>-|TRBJ1-2|TRBV2|-
CASNRPGIDYGYTF
TGTGCCAGCAACCGACCGGGCATTGACTATGGCTACACCTTC
>-|TRBJ1-1|TRBV6-5|-
CASTKGFNTEAFF
TGTGCCAGCACCAAGGGCTTTAACACTGAAGCTTTCTTT
>-|TRBJ1-2|TRBV5-6|TRBD1
CASSLGPLGQPKNYGYTF
TGTGCCAGCAGCTTGGGTCCTCTGGGACAGCCTAAAAACTATGGCTACACCTTC
>once|TRBJ1-2|TRBV12-3/TRBV12-4|TRBD1
CASSSGGYGYTF
TGTGCCAGCAGTTCAGGGGGGTACGGCTACACCTTC
>-|TRBJ1-5|TRBV12-5|TRBD1
CASGLDTGGNQPQHF
TGTGCTAGTGGTTTGGACACAGGGGGGAATCAGCCCCAGCATTTT
>-|TRBJ1-3|TRBV7-6|TRBD1
CASSQIVRSYRGDGNTIYF
TGTGCCAGCAGCCAAATCGTCCGAAGCTACAGGGGGGATGGAAACACCATATATTTT
>-|TRBJ1-1|TRBV19|-
CASSIDFPRGTEAFF
TGTGCCAGTAGTATAGATTTCCCGAGGGGGACTGAAGCTTTCTTT
>once|TRBJ1-1|TRBV19|-
CASSQGLSSEAFF
TGTGCCAGTAGCCAGGGCTTGAGCTCTGAAGCTTTCTTT
>-|TRBJ2-1|TRBV9|TRBD2
CASSKTSGGASDEQFF
TGTGCCAGCAGCAAGACTAGCGGGGGGGCCTCGGATGAGCAGTTCTTC
>-|TRBJ2-7|TRBV10-3|-
CAISDSYEQYF
TGTGCCATCAGCGACAGTTACGAGCAGTACTTC
>once|TRBJ1-1|TRBV4-2|-
CASSPGIGPSNTEAFF
TGTGCCAGCAGCCCCGGAATAGGGCCATCGAACACTGAAGCTTTCTTT
>once|TRBJ1-6|TRBV10-3|-
CAISERGSSSPLHF
TGTGCCATCAGTGAAAGGGGATCCAGTTCACCCCTCCACTTT
>few|TRBJ1-1|TRBV2|TRBD1
CASSAGQGHTEAFF
TGTGCCAGCAGTGCGGGACAGGGTCACACTGAAGCTTTCTTT
>-|TRBJ1-1|TRBV5-1|-
CASSKDGMNTEAFF
TGCGCCAGCAGCAAGGACGGAATGAACACTGAAGCTTTCTTT
>-|TRBJ2-7|TRBV6-5|-
CASRAGWERVEQYF
TGTGCCAGCAGAGCAGGGTGGGAAAGAGTCGAGCAGTACTTC
>-|TRBJ2-1|TRBV2|-
CASSERALLGYNEQFF
TGTGCCAGCAGTGAAAGGGCACTATTAGGCTACAATGAGCAGTTCTTC
>-|TRBJ2-7|TRBV6-5|TRBD1
CASSPQGEVYEQYF
TGTGCCAGCAGTCCTCAGGGGGAAGTCTACGAGCAGTACTTC
>-|TRBJ2-1|TRBV10-2|-
CASSESTRREQFF
TGCGCCAGCAGTGAGTCGACCCGGCGGGAGCAGTTCTTC
>-|TRBJ1-2|TRBV7-9|TRBD1
CASSRTGSIGYTF
TGTGCCAGCAGCCGGACAGGGTCGATTGGCTACACCTTC
>-|TRBJ2-3|TRBV12-3/TRBV12-4|-
CASSSGGDTQYF
TGTGCCAGCAGCTCGGGCGGGGATACGCAGTATTTT
>-|TRBJ1-2|TRBV30|TRBD1
CAWSVGTGGLYGYTF
TGTGCCTGGAGTGTCGGAACAGGGGGCCTCTATGGCTACACCTTC
>-|TRBJ2-5|TRBV24-1|TRBD1
CATSDVQGARGETQYF
TGTGCCACCAGTGATGTACAGGGGGCGCGGGGAGAGACCCAGTACTTC
>-|TRBJ1-2|TRBV28|TRBD1
CASSQIGGQGRGYTF
TGTGCCAGCAGTCAGATAGGCGGACAGGGAAGGGGCTACACCTTC
>few|TRBJ1-1|TRBV10-1|TRBD1
CASSAQRGQGRTEAFF
TGCGCCAGCAGTGCCCAACGGGGACAGGGGCGAACTGAAGCTTTCTTT
>-|TRBJ1-4|TRBV19|-
CASNRVAHEKLFF
TGTGCCAGTAACCGGGTAGCCCATGAAAAACTGTTTTTT
>few|TRBJ1-1|TRBV6-1|-
CASSERQNTEAFF
TGTGCCAGCAGTGAAAGGCAGAACACTGAAGCTTTCTTT
>-|TRBJ2-3|TRBV5-4|-
CASSLVREGDTQYF
TGTGCCAGCAGCTTGGTCAGGGAAGGGGATACGCAGTATTTT
>-|TRBJ1-2|TRBV4-3|TRBD1
CASSPRGGDYGYTF
TGCGCCAGCAGCCCCAGGGGGGGCGACTATGGCTACACCTTC
>-|TRBJ2-1|TRBV19|-
CASSIRAGVGNEQFF
TGTGCCAGTAGTATTCGGGCAGGGGTCGGCAATGAGCAGTTCTTC
>-|TRBJ1-1|TRBV7-3|-
CASSGTRGTEAFF
TGTGCCAGCAGTGGGACACGGGGCACTGAAGCTTTCTTT
>-|TRBJ2-7|TRBV27|-
CASSLSDRYEQYF
TGTGCCAGCAGTTTATCCGACAGATACGAGCAGTACTTC
>-|TRBJ1-2|TRBV11-3|TRBD1
CASSPTQRQGLLNYGYTF
TGTGCCAGCAGCCCCACTCAAAGACAGGGGTTGCTCAACTATGGCTACACCTTC